This T cell receptor beta chain was identified in a study of kidney transplant recipient with SARS-CoV-2 infection. TCRdb ran MiXCR on the reads and lists one entry per CDR3 protein. The sample has some 220,000 distinct CDR3 sequences; 29% are singletons. Germline V gives CDR1 ENHRY, CDR2 SYGVKD. V shed 5 bases and J shed 0 bases, with 8 bases lying between them. The CDR3 runs 14 residues. This rearrangement joins TRBV10-3 to TRBJ2-1; a possible D gene is TRBD2 (6 bases). The TCR originated in a male patient aged 25-45 years who had COVID-19 and was a kidney transplant recipient. Some of the T cells may derive from the graft donor. The input for sequencing was a blood sample, taken at baseline and on day 111 from a kidney transplant recipient. CDR3 bases: TGTGCCATCAGTCGACTAGACTCCTACAATGAGCAGTTCTTC. It translates to CAISRLDSYNEQFF.